This T cell receptor beta chain was captured in a study of T cells in Graves' hyperthyroidism and ophthalmopathy. Study context: Peripheral blood was secured at the point of initial diagnosis, before any treatment.

In its sample, this clonotype was seen a few times. Its specificity is unknown. With a duration under 2 months, the hyperthyroidism was newly diagnosed in patients aged 18 to 65. This CDR3 has 14 amino acids. V lost 11 bases and J lost 5, with 22 bases in between. Germline-derived CDR1 and CDR2 are ENHRY and SYGVKD. Amplification yielded TCR beta CDR3 regions, with RNA transcripts as the source. TCR CDR3 regions were first amplified by RT-PCR with HTBI primers. TCRdb reanalysed the multiplex PCR reads using MiXCR and keeps one entry per CDR3 protein. The sample holds hundreds of thousands of distinct CDR3 sequences, around 17% seen once. Findings and limits, study-wide: Ophthalmopathy, which appeared later, was predicted by the model a median around 6.5 months before onset. Expanded thyroid clonotypes (above 0.001) were mostly also found in blood.

Sequenced input: blood. The TCR sequence derives from a man between 35 and 55 years old with Graves' hyperthyroidism. The chain uses TRBV10-3 and TRBJ2-7; no clear D. The CDR3 region has the DNA TGTGCCTCCCAAAACCACAGATCTCCTAACGAGCAGTACTTC. It encodes CASQNHRSPNEQYF.